The subject of this entry is one T cell receptor (beta chain). Its antigen is still unknown. The amount of total RNA extracted per sample was at least 6 micrograms. A second 7 to 11 cycle PCR used barcoded and J-beta primers. Through a template-switch adaptor with 12 random nucleotides, each cDNA molecule received a tag. A single record per CDR3 protein comes from TCRdb applying MiXCR to the 5' RACE reads. This table has over 1,500,000 distinct CDR3 sequences, about 49% appearing once. The data originate from a study of blood T cells in healthy people across ages. Broader study findings: Higher diversity and more naive CD4+ cells were features of long-lived donors, compared to aged donors. Per million T cells, TCR beta diversity dropped roughly linearly as age increased.

Specimen: blood. This TCR was recovered from a woman in her 40s in good health.

CDR3 region: CASSLLGQAGYEQYF. CDR3 nucleotide sequence: TGTGCCAGCAGTTTATTGGGCCAGGCCGGCTACGAGCAGTACTTC. The chain couples TRBV27 to TRBJ2-7; unclear D gene. Germline CDR1 MNHEY, CDR2 SMNVEV (reference sequence). The CDR3 runs 15 residues. Trimming shortened V by 1 base and J by 3 bases, and 13 bases separated the two germline ends.